One T cell receptor (beta chain) is described in this entry. As yet, its antigen is unknown. These data belong to a study of cytomegalovirus exposure and HLA in healthy donors. Study findings and constraints: Cytomegalovirus association was assigned to about 150 TCR beta chains. Based on reports, TCR beta sequences accurately predicted HLA-A and HLA-B alleles for most subjects.

PCR employed 60 Vbeta and 13 Jbeta primers. Assay used: immunoSEQ multiplex PCR; TCRdb lists only in-frame clones, some missing. The table has about 170,000 clones, 73% seen once. There are 11 residues in the CDR3. Trimming took off 1 base at V and 4 bases at J, with 4 bases between the two ends. Per the germline V gene, CDR1 is SQVTM and CDR2 is ANQGSEA. The receptor comes from a woman aged 18 to 35 in good health and CMV-seropositive. Material: PBMCs. The chain couples TRBV29-1 to TRBJ1-2; D gene ambiguous. CDR3 in DNA: TGCAGCGTTGAAGCCAGCTATGGCTACACCTTC. Its protein product is CSVEASYGYTF.